This record looks at one T cell receptor beta chain sequence and its context. Its specificity is not known. These data come from a study of cytotoxic CD8 clonotypes in ibrutinib-treated CLL. This table comes from immunoSEQ multiplex PCR, and its TCRdb copy is limited to in-frame clones, with some not included. The sample yields some 92,000 clones, 77% seen once. Overall study findings and caveats: With treatment, public clonotypes, which were uncommon, either contracted or remained stable. Baseline clonality was higher than in age-matched healthy donors and moved in step with circulating CD8+ T-cell counts.

The CDR3 spans 18 residues. Germline V gives CDR1 SGHNT, CDR2 YYREEE (reference sequence). V was pared by 0 bases and J by 1 base, with 19 bases between. The chain recombines TRBV5-4 with TRBJ1-1; D might be TRBD1 (5 bases). The input for sequencing was PBMCs, taken after 24 months of ibrutinib treatment. This receptor was identified in a human donor with chronic lymphocytic leukemia. CDR3 sequence: CASSLADSPYYPNTEAFF. DNA for the CDR3: TGTGCCAGCAGCTTGGCCGACAGCCCCTACTACCCGAACACTGAAGCTTTCTTT.